Presented here are 24 T cell receptor beta chains from one specimen sequenced in a study of blood T cell repertoires in COVID-19. Sequenced by immunoSEQ multiplex PCR; TCRdb stores in-frame clones only, minus some. Seen here are around 40,000 clones, approximately 94% observed once, and the top ten hold more than 3.5%. Sequenced: peripheral blood. Every receptor here comes from a human donor with active COVID-19. The donor label of this sample is uncertain.

The chain carries TRBV19 and TRBJ2-1, with TRBD2 identical over 10 bases. This CDR3 has 16 amino acids. CDR1 LNHDA and CDR2 SQIVND come from the germline V gene (reference sequence). V lost 4 bases to trimming and J lost 4 bases; unmatched junction nucleotides: 7. As DNA, the CDR3 is TGTGCCAGTAGTACCCTAGCGGGAGACAAATACAATGAGCAGTTCTTC. Its protein is CASSTLAGDKYNEQFF.

This clone occurred once. J is TRBJ2-1 and V is TRBV24-1; D not resolved. Germline V gene sequence: CDR1 KGHDR, CDR2 SFDVKD. V was pared by 4 bases and J by 3 bases, with 6 bases between. The CDR3 consists of 13 residues. The CDR3 reads CATSDASYNEQFF. Written as DNA, the CDR3 is TGTGCCACCAGTGACGCCAGCTACAATGAGCAGTTCTTC.

This sequence joins TRBV7-9 and TRBJ2-3; the D gene is possibly TRBD1 (6 bases). V was trimmed by 6 bases and J by 0 bases, leaving 10 bases between them. The CDR3 has 14 residues. Germline V gene lookup returns CDR1 SEHNR and CDR2 FQNEAQ (reference sequence). Written as DNA, the CDR3 is TGTGCCAGCAGTCTACAGGGTAGCACAGATACGCAGTATTTT. Amino acid sequence: CASSLQGSTDTQYF.

The chain couples TRBV19 to TRBJ2-2; D is ambiguous. The germline CDR1 and CDR2 sequences are LNHDA and SQIVND (reference sequence). V lost 1 base and J 8 bases, leaving 2 bases between the germline ends. CDR3 length: 11 amino acids. DNA of the CDR3: TGTGCCAGTAGTATAGCAGGGGAGCTGTTTTTT. It is translated as CASSIAGELFF. Looking up the rest from reference TRBV19 and TRBJ2-2 gives the full variable domain: DGGITQSPKYLFRKEGQNVTLSCEQNLNHDAMYWYRQDPGQGLRLIYYSQIVNDFQKGDIAEGYSVSREKKESFPLTVTSAQKNPTAFYLCASSIAGELFFGEGSRLTVL.

V usage is TRBV3-1 (or the pseudogene TRBV3-2) and J usage is TRBJ2-3, with a weak D call TRBD2 (6 bases). The CDR3 runs to 17 residues. The V gene's germline CDR1 is LGHDT and CDR2 YNNKEL (reference sequence). V dropped 4 bases and J dropped 1 base, with 18 bases sitting between them. CDR3 residues: CASSPAGLTVGTDTQYF. DNA of the CDR3: TGTGCCAGCAGCCCAGCGGGTCTGACAGTAGGCACAGATACGCAGTATTTT.

The CDR3 protein is CASSSFTGSGELFF. In DNA, the CDR3 is TGTGCCAGCAGTTCGTTTACAGGGTCCGGGGAGCTGTTTTTT. The chain couples TRBV28 to TRBJ2-2, with a tentative D call TRBD1 (6 bases). This CDR3 has 14 residues. V lost 4 bases, J lost 6 bases, and 12 bases lay in between. In germline, CDR1 is MDHEN, CDR2 SYDVKM.

The chain couples TRBV4-3 to TRBJ2-1, with D maybe TRBD1 (6 bases). The CDR3 totals 15 residues. Trimming pared 1 base from V and 2 bases from J, leaving 9 bases between. The germline CDR1 and CDR2 sequences are LGHNA and YSLEER. The CDR3 region is CASSQGQGPYNEQFF. For the CDR3, the DNA is TGCGCCAGCAGCCAAGGTCAGGGGCCCTACAATGAGCAGTTCTTC.

In its sample, this clone was seen once. The chain employs TRBV7-9 and TRBJ2-5, with 9 bases that match TRBD1. CDR1 is SEHNR and CDR2 is FQNEAQ in the germline V gene (reference sequence). This CDR3 has 16 amino acids. V shed 5 bases and J 2 bases; nucleotides not matched to a gene: 9. The CDR3: CASSHLPGQGQETQYF. As DNA, the CDR3 is TGTGCCAGCAGCCACCTCCCGGGACAGGGTCAAGAGACCCAGTACTTC.

V gene TRBV5-1 combines with J gene TRBJ1-5; maybe TRBD1 (6 bases). The CDR3 is 14 residues long. V shed 5 bases and J shed 0 bases, with 9 bases lying between them. In germline, CDR1 is SGHRS, CDR2 YFSETQ. As DNA, the CDR3 is TGCGCCAGCAGAAACAGGGATAGCAATCAGCCCCAGCATTTT. Translated: CASRNRDSNQPQHF.

This clone was counted between two and nine times. The chain links TRBV6-5 to TRBJ1-5; D gene ambiguous. V gave up 0 bases and J gave up 2 bases, with 5 bases separating them. There are 14 residues in the CDR3. CDR1 and CDR2 from the germline V gene are MNHEY and SVGAGI. CDR3 DNA sequence: TGTGCCAGCAGTTACTCGGAGGGCAATCAGCCCCAGCATTTT. Translation gives CASSYSEGNQPQHF.

This chain joins TRBV5-1 and TRBJ1-3; D not certain. The CDR3 has 14 residues. V was cut by 4 bases and J by 4 bases, with 12 bases left in between. The germline gives CDR1 SGHRS, CDR2 YFSETQ. CDR3 in amino acids: CASSLTSGGNTIYF. Here the CDR3 DNA reads TGCGCCAGCAGCCTAACTTCGGGAGGAAACACCATATATTTT.

The rearrangement links TRBV6-4 to TRBJ2-1; a weak D match, TRBD2 (6 bases). V was shortened by 0 bases and J by 10 bases, with 19 bases between the two germline ends. Germline CDR1 reads MRHNA; CDR2 reads SNTAGT. This CDR3 comprises 16 residues. CDR3 in DNA: TGTGCCAGCAGTGACTCGTATGCGGGAAATTTCCGGGAGCAGTTCTTC. It specifies CASSDSYAGNFREQFF.

V is TRBV6-5 and J is TRBJ1-6; D uncertain. The germline V gene has CDR1 MNHEY and CDR2 SVGAGI. The CDR3 covers 14 residues. V was trimmed by 7 bases and J by 0 bases, leaving 7 bases between them. The DNA for the CDR3 is TGTGCCAGCAAAACGAGCTCCTATAATTCACCCCTCCACTTT. Its protein is CASKTSSYNSPLHF.

The chain couples TRBV3-1 (or the pseudogene TRBV3-2) to TRBJ2-7, with D uncertain. The CDR3 length is 13 residues. Germline V gives CDR1 LGHDT, CDR2 YNNKEL (reference sequence). V was shortened by 1 base and J by 7 bases, with 11 bases between the two germline ends. CDR3 amino acids: CASSQASMWEQYF. Here the CDR3 DNA reads TGTGCCAGCAGCCAAGCGAGTATGTGGGAGCAGTACTTC.

The genes are TRBV5-5 and TRBJ1-2; 10 positions agree with TRBD1. The CDR3 has 15 residues. The V segment lost 4 bases and the J segment 7 bases; nucleotides outside the gene matches: 10. Germline CDR1 is SGHKS and CDR2 is YYEKEE (reference sequence). The CDR3 region has the DNA TGTGCCAGCAGCACCAGACAGGGGGCGGTAGGTGGCTACACCTTC. Encoded protein: CASSTRQGAVGGYTF.

The chain uses TRBV9 and TRBJ2-1; perhaps TRBD1 as D (5 bases). Looked up from germline, CDR1 is SGDLS and CDR2 is YYNGEE. The CDR3 runs 15 residues. V lost 6 bases and J lost 0, with 13 bases in between. CDR3 sequence: CASKMDTHSYNEQFF. CDR3 DNA: TGTGCCAGCAAAATGGACACGCACTCCTACAATGAGCAGTTCTTC.

V is TRBV7-2 and J is TRBJ1-1; D ambiguous. Looked up from germline, CDR1 is SGHTA and CDR2 is FQGNSA. This CDR3 comprises 13 residues. V lost 0 bases and J 8 bases, leaving 10 bases between the germline ends. CDR3 DNA: TGTGCCAGCAGCTTAGCCCGAGGGATCGAAGCTTTCTTT. It is translated as CASSLARGIEAFF.

The chain links TRBV5-1 to TRBJ1-6, with D tentatively TRBD1 (6 bases). V gave up 0 bases and J gave up 9 bases, with 13 bases separating them. Germline CDR1 reads SGHRS; CDR2 reads YFSETQ. The CDR3 contains 15 residues. The CDR3 reads CASSLEAGVGSPLHF. The CDR3 bases are TGCGCCAGCAGCTTGGAGGCAGGGGTAGGTTCACCCCTCCACTTT.

This clone occurred once. Here the CDR3 reads CASSARDRAAYEQYF. The DNA for the CDR3 is TGTGCCAGTAGCGCCAGGGACAGGGCTGCCTACGAGCAGTACTTC. The chain employs TRBV19 and TRBJ2-7; 9 positions match TRBD1. This CDR3 is built from 15 residues. CDR1 is LNHDA and CDR2 is SQIVND in the germline V gene (reference sequence). The ends lost 6 bases at V and 2 bases at J; junction bases unmatched: 8.

The CDR3 nucleotides read TGCAGCGTTGATTCGAGTACAGGGAGTTATGGCTACACCTTC. Translated: CSVDSSTGSYGYTF. The chain couples TRBV29-1 to TRBJ1-2; the D gene is possibly TRBD1 (6 bases). CDR3 length: 14 amino acids. V lost 3 bases, J lost 5 bases, and 16 bases lay in between. Germline CDR1 reads SQVTM; CDR2 reads ANQGSEA.

This chain connects TRBV27 to TRBJ2-7; the match to TRBD1 covers 7 bases. Germline V gene data show CDR1 as MNHEY and CDR2 as SMNVEV (reference sequence). After removal of 5 bases from V and 0 bases from J, the junction contained 4 bases not matched to a gene. CDR3 length equals 14 residues. The CDR3 region has the DNA TGTGCCAGCAGTGCCAGGGACAGCTCCTACGAGCAGTACTTC. It encodes CASSARDSSYEQYF.

This rearrangement joins TRBV19 to TRBJ1-1, with D possibly being TRBD1 (6 bases). V was clipped by 6 bases and J by 5 bases, with 13 bases between them. Germline-derived CDR1 and CDR2 are LNHDA and SQIVND (reference sequence). The CDR3 is 13 amino acids. CDR3 sequence (DNA): TGTGCCAGTAGCTCCCAGGGGCGAACTGAAGCTTTCTTT. Translating gives CASSSQGRTEAFF.

The gene calls are TRBV5-6 and TRBJ2-1; D is perhaps TRBD2 (5 bases). The CDR3 sequence is 12 residues long. The germline V and J ends were trimmed by 6 bases and 8 bases, with 12 bases remaining between them. Germline CDR1 and CDR2: SGHDT and YYEEEE. The CDR3 sequence: CASNRGSYEQFF. The CDR3 DNA sequence: TGTGCCAGCAACAGAGGGAGCTATGAGCAGTTCTTC.

The rearrangement uses TRBV6-6 and TRBJ2-3; 9 nucleotides align to TRBD2. The germline gives CDR1 MNHNY, CDR2 SVGAGI (reference sequence). Trimming removed 6 bases from V and 8 bases from J; junction bases left unmatched: 12. The CDR3 has 15 amino acids. CDR3 sequence reads: CASRAVAGGPGTQYF. CDR3 DNA sequence: TGTGCCAGCAGAGCCGTCGCGGGAGGGCCGGGTACGCAGTATTTT.